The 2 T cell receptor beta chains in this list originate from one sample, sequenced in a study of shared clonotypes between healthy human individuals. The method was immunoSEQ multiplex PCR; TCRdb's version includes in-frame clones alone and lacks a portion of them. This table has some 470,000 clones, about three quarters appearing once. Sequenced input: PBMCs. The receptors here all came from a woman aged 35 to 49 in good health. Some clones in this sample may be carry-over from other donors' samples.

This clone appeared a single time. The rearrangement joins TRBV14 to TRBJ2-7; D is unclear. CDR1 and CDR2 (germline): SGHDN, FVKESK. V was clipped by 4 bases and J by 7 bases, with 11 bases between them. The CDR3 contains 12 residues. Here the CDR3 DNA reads TGTGCCAGCAGCCCTTACTTAGGGGAGCAGTACTTC. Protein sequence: CASSPYLGEQYF.

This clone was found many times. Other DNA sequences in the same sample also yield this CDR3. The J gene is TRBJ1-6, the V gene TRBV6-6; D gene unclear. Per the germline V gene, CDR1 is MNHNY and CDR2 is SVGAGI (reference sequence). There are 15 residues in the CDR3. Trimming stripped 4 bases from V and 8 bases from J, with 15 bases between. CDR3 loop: CASSLLVGPDSPLHF. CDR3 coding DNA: TGTGCCAGCAGTTTACTTGTAGGGCCGGATTCACCCCTCCACTTT.